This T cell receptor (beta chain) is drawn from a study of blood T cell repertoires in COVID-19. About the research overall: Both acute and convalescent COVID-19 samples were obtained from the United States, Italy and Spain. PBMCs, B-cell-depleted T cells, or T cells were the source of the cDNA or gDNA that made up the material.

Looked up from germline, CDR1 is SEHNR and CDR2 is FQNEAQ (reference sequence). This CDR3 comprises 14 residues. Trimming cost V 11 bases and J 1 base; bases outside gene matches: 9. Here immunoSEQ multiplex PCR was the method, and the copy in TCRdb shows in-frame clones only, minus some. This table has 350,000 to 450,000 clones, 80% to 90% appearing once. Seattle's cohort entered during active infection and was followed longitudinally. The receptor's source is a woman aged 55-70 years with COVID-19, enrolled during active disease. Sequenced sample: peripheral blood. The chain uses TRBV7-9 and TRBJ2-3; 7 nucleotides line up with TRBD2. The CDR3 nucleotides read TGTGCCTGTTCAGCGGGACGGGGCACAGATACGCAGTATTTT. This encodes CACSAGRGTDTQYF.